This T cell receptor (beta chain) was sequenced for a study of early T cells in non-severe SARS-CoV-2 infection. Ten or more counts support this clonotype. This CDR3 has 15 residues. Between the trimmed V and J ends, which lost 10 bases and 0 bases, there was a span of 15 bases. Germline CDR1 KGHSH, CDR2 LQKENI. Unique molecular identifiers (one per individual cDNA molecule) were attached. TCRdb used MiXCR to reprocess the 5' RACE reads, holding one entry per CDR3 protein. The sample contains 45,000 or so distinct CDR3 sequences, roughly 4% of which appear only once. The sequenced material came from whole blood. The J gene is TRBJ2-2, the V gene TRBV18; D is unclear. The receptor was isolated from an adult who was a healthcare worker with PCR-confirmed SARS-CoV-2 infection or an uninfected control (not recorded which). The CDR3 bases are TGTGCCACTCCGCGAGAGGTGGCGAACACCGGGGAGCTGTTTTTT. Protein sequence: CATPREVANTGELFF.